The 29 T cell receptor beta chains reported below all come from one sample, sequenced in a study of shared clonotypes between healthy human individuals. Method: immunoSEQ multiplex PCR; TCRdb's copy keeps in-frame clones and lacks some. The sample carries about 2.1 million clones, just over 90% recorded once. CD45RO-negative cells were positively selected for CCR7, leaving out terminally differentiated effector memory CD45RA+ cells. The specimen was naive CD8+ T cells from PBMCs. The receptors were sampled from a man between 18 and 29 years old in good health. Some clones in this sample may be carry-over from other donors' samples.

J is TRBJ2-5 and V is TRBV7-3; 9 nucleotides match TRBD2. The J call may be wrong; the DNA end is better matched by TRBJ2-7. The germline V gene has CDR1 SGHTA and CDR2 FQGTGA. The CDR3 is made up of 15 amino acids. The CDR3 region has the DNA TGTGCCAGCAGCTTCAGTAGCGGGGGCTCCTACGAGCAGTACTTC. The encoded protein is CASSFSSGGSYEQYF.

The rearrangement uses TRBV7-8 and TRBJ2-3; TRBD2 is a possible D gene (6 bases). The CDR3 length is 16 residues. The V gene's germline CDR1 is SGHVS and CDR2 FQNEAQ. Between the trimmed V and J ends, which lost 1 base and 0 bases, there was a span of 11 bases. CDR3 sequence: CASSLGASASTDTQYF. CDR3 nucleotide sequence: TGTGCCAGCAGCTTAGGGGCTAGCGCTAGCACAGATACGCAGTATTTT.

The chain employs TRBV11-2 and TRBJ2-5; unclear D gene. V was clipped by 2 bases and J by 1 base, with 8 bases between them. Germline values: CDR1 SGHAT, CDR2 FQNNGV. The CDR3 length is 14 residues. The CDR3 DNA follows: TGTGCCAGCAGCTTATCGGCCGGCCAAGAGACCCAGTACTTC. This sequence encodes CASSLSAGQETQYF.

This clone was seen only a few times. The chain has TRBV30 and TRBJ1-1; D is ambiguous. Germline CDR1 reads GTSNPN; CDR2 reads SVGIG (reference sequence). Trimming pared 4 bases from V and 6 bases from J, leaving 0 bases between. The CDR3 runs to 8 residues. In DNA form, the CDR3 reads TGTGCCTGGACTGAAGCTTTCTTT. This codes for CAWTEAFF.

The CDR3 DNA reads as TGCGCCAGCAGCTTGGAGGCTAGCGCCATCTACGAGCAGTACTTC. Translating it yields CASSLEASAIYEQYF. The rearrangement uses TRBV5-1 and TRBJ2-7, with D possibly being TRBD2 (6 bases). V was pared by 0 bases and J by 3 bases, with 13 bases between. Germline CDR1 is SGHRS and CDR2 is YFSETQ. The length of the CDR3 is 15 residues. The full variable domain, rest sourced from reference TRBV5-1 and TRBJ2-7, is KAGVTQTPRYLIKTRGQQVTLSCSPISGHRSVSWYQQTPGQGLQFLFEYFSETQRNKGNFPGRFSGRQFSNSRSEMNVSTLELGDSALYLCASSLEASAIYEQYFGPGTRLTVT.

The rearrangement joins TRBV6-6 to TRBJ2-2, with D possibly matching TRBD1 (5 bases). The CDR3 loop spans 12 amino acids. From germline, CDR1 is MNHNY and CDR2 SVGAGI (reference sequence). V was cut by 5 bases and J by 8 bases, with 9 bases left in between. The CDR3 loop reads CASSHRQGELFF. The CDR3, as DNA: TGTGCCAGCAGTCACCGACAGGGGGAGCTGTTTTTT.

V usage is TRBV4-1 and J usage is TRBJ2-7; D unclear. Germline CDR1 is MGHRA and CDR2 is YSYEKL. This CDR3 has 16 residues. The ends were cut back, 0 bases at V and 4 bases at J, with 16 bases in the middle. CDR3 protein: CASSQDPRGSVYEQYF. The CDR3 DNA reads TGCGCCAGCAGCCAAGACCCCCGCGGATCCGTTTACGAGCAGTACTTC.

The V and J genes are TRBV5-1 and TRBJ2-5; possible D gene TRBD2, 6 bases. Germline V lookup: CDR1 SGHRS, CDR2 YFSETQ. There are 20 residues in the CDR3. Trimming removed 0 bases at V and 1 base at J, with 25 bases between. CDR3 sequence (DNA): TGCGCCAGCAGCTTGGCAGACAACCTAGGGGAGGTCCTTTCCCAAGAGACCCAGTACTTC. Its translation is CASSLADNLGEVLSQETQYF.

The V call is TRBV27, the J call TRBJ2-3, with D uncertain. This CDR3 contains 13 residues. From germline, CDR1 is MNHEY and CDR2 SMNVEV (reference sequence). V lost 2 bases, J lost 2 bases, and 5 bases lay in between. Here the CDR3 reads CASSLDVTDTQYF. Here the CDR3 DNA reads TGTGCCAGCAGTTTAGATGTCACAGATACGCAGTATTTT.

The V and J genes are TRBV15 and TRBJ2-7, with TRBD1 matching over 7 bases. Trimming at V came to 0 bases and at J to 4 bases, leaving 15 bases not matched to a gene. The CDR3 contains 18 residues. The germline V gene encodes CDR1 LNHNV and CDR2 YYDKDF (reference sequence). CDR3 nucleotide sequence: TGTGCCACCAGCAGAGATCTAGTATTCAAAGAGGGGGCTTACGAGCAGTACTTC. This gives the protein CATSRDLVFKEGAYEQYF.

In the case of this clone: Other DNA variants within this sample encode the same CDR3. The J gene is TRBJ2-7, the V gene TRBV28, with 13 bases identical to TRBD2. The CDR3 contains 15 residues. V shed 4 bases, J shed 2 bases, and the junction held 2 bases outside the gene matches. Germline V gene sequence: CDR1 MDHEN, CDR2 SYDVKM. The CDR3 coding sequence is TGTGCCAGCAGTTCCGGACTAGCGGGAGCCTACGAGCAGTACTTC. The encoded protein is CASSSGLAGAYEQYF.

The CDR3 nucleotides read TGTGCCAGCAGCCTCACGGGAGAAAACGAGCAGTACTTC. This translates into CASSLTGENEQYF. The rearrangement uses TRBV7-9 and TRBJ2-7; tentative D call: TRBD2 (6 bases). V lost 5 bases and J 5 bases, leaving 13 bases between the germline ends. CDR3 size: 13 residues. The germline V gene encodes CDR1 SEHNR and CDR2 FQNEAQ (reference sequence).

The CDR3 loop is CASSTDPDGATNEKLFF. The CDR3 DNA sequence: TGTGCCAGCAGCACGGACCCAGACGGGGCAACTAATGAAAAACTGTTTTTT. The gene calls are TRBV5-5 and TRBJ1-4; no reliable D call. Per germline, CDR1 SGHKS and CDR2 YYEKEE (reference sequence). The CDR3 is made up of 17 amino acids. Deletions cut 4 bases from V and 0 bases from J, with 16 bases between.

The J gene is TRBJ2-1, the V gene TRBV29-1; a weak D match, TRBD2 (6 bases). Trimming stripped 2 bases from V and 7 bases from J, with 27 bases between. There are 18 residues in the CDR3. CDR1 and CDR2 from the germline V gene are SQVTM and ANQGSEA. CDR3 sequence reads: CSVEFSTVRLAPNNEQFF. The CDR3 DNA reads as TGCAGCGTTGAATTCTCGACGGTGCGGCTAGCGCCTAATAATGAGCAGTTCTTC.

The genes are TRBV6-1 and TRBJ2-7; D gene ambiguous. The ends were cut back, 2 bases at V and 3 bases at J, with 11 bases in the middle. This CDR3 region has 14 residues. Germline loops: CDR1 MNHNS, CDR2 SASEGT. The CDR3, as DNA: TGTGCCAGCAGTGAAATTGGGGATTTCTACGAGCAGTACTTC. It translates to CASSEIGDFYEQYF.

This clone was detected only a few times. V gene TRBV4-1 combines with J gene TRBJ2-1; D unresolved. V was cut by 0 bases and J by 7 bases, with 7 bases left in between. Germline loops: CDR1 MGHRA, CDR2 YSYEKL. This CDR3 region has 13 residues. The CDR3, as DNA: TGCGCCAGCAGCCAAGATCGGTCAAATGAGCAGTTCTTC. Translated: CASSQDRSNEQFF.

This sequence joins TRBV6-4 and TRBJ1-2; unclear D gene. The CDR3 is 16 amino acids. CDR1 and CDR2 (germline): MRHNA, SNTAGT. V lost 1 base to trimming and J lost 6 bases, with 18 bases between them. CDR3 sequence reads: CASSDYRETEPHGYTF. The CDR3 DNA reads TGTGCCAGCAGTGACTACCGGGAGACGGAGCCCCATGGCTACACCTTC.

Note on this clone: Other DNA sequences within the sample encode an identical CDR3. The chain combines TRBV9 with TRBJ2-5, with 9 positions matching TRBD1. The CDR3 sequence is 14 residues long. The trim removed 4 bases at V and 3 bases at J, leaving 4 bases unmatched. Looked up from germline, CDR1 is SGDLS and CDR2 is YYNGEE. Written as DNA, the CDR3 is TGTGCCAGCAGCTCCCGGACAGGGGAAGAGACCCAGTACTTC. Protein: CASSSRTGEETQYF.

This chain connects TRBV2 to TRBJ2-7; D may be TRBD1 (7 bases). V dropped 2 bases and J dropped 2 bases, with 10 bases sitting between them. CDR1 is SNHLY and CDR2 is FYNNEI in the germline V gene. There are 14 residues in the CDR3. The CDR3 is CASSEQGEAYEQYF. CDR3 in DNA: TGTGCCAGCAGTGAACAGGGGGAGGCCTACGAGCAGTACTTC.

Of note for this clone: This specimen includes other DNA sequences encoding the same CDR3. The chain combines TRBV11-2 with TRBJ2-7; unclear D gene. This CDR3 region has 13 residues. Germline V CDR1 and CDR2: SGHAT, FQNNGV. Between the trimmed V and J ends, which lost 3 bases and 3 bases, there was a span of 9 bases. The DNA for the CDR3 is TGTGCCAGCAGCTTTGGCATTAGCTACGAGCAGTACTTC. It codes for CASSFGISYEQYF. Drawing the rest from reference TRBV11-2 and TRBJ2-7, the complete variable domain is EAGVAQSPRYKIIEKRQSVAFWCNPISGHATLYWYQQILGQGPKLLIQFQNNGVVDDSQLPKDRFSAERLKGVDSTLKIQPAKLEDSAVYLCASSFGISYEQYFGPGTRLTVT.

V and J are TRBV28 and TRBJ2-1, with 16 positions matching TRBD2. The CDR3 totals 21 residues. The germline V gene has CDR1 MDHEN and CDR2 SYDVKM. Trimming cost V 6 bases and J 1 base; bases outside gene matches: 15. CDR3 sequence: CASSTTPGLAGGPGSYNEQFF. For the CDR3, the DNA is TGTGCCAGCAGCACCACCCCGGGACTAGCGGGAGGGCCGGGGTCCTACAATGAGCAGTTCTTC.

The chain has TRBV5-1 and TRBJ2-5; 10 bases line up with TRBD2. The DNA end is more similar to TRBJ2-7, so the J call may be wrong. The CDR3 covers 16 residues. CDR1 and CDR2 from the germline V gene are SGHRS and YFSETQ. The DNA of the CDR3 is TGCGCCAGCAGCTTGCAGCGGGAGGGCCGCCGCAACGAGCAGTACTTC. This translates into CASSLQREGRRNEQYF.

This clone appeared a few times. The chain is built from TRBV6-6 and TRBJ1-1, with D tentatively TRBD1 (5 bases). The CDR3 length is 14 residues. V lost 6 bases to trimming and J lost 2 bases, with 13 bases between them. The germline CDR1 and CDR2 sequences are MNHNY and SVGAGI (reference sequence). The CDR3, as DNA: TGTGCCAGCAGGGACGACAGTACCAACACTGAAGCTTTCTTT. Translation gives CASRDDSTNTEAFF.

This chain joins TRBV5-1 and TRBJ2-7; D possibly corresponds to TRBD1 (6 bases). V was shortened by 4 bases and J by 3 bases, with 11 bases between the two germline ends. The V gene's germline CDR1 is SGHRS and CDR2 YFSETQ. The CDR3 sequence is 13 residues long. CDR3 coding DNA: TGCGCCAGCAGCCGGACAGATCACTACGAGCAGTACTTC. Translated, it gives CASSRTDHYEQYF.

This rearrangement joins TRBV4-2 to TRBJ2-5; possibly TRBD2 for D (5 bases). With 4 bases removed from V and 14 bases from J, the gap between germline ends came to 23 bases. Germline V gene sequence: CDR1 LGHNA, CDR2 YNFKEQ. This CDR3 spans 14 amino acids. CDR3 amino acids: CASSPRFPADRDYF. The DNA of the CDR3 is TGTGCCAGCAGCCCCCGGTTTCCCGCGGACCGGGATTACTTC.

The chain carries TRBV18 and TRBJ2-7, with D unclear. Between the trimmed V and J ends, which lost 2 bases and 3 bases, there was a span of 8 bases. Germline V CDR1 and CDR2: KGHSH, LQKENI. This CDR3 spans 13 amino acids. The CDR3 nucleotides are TGTGCCAGCTCACCAGTGGGCAACTACGAGCAGTACTTC. This gives the protein CASSPVGNYEQYF.

The chain combines TRBV14 with TRBJ1-2, with D uncertain. The CDR3 sequence is 14 residues long. Germline lookup yields CDR1 SGHDN and CDR2 FVKESK. Trimming removed 1 base from V and 5 bases from J, with 11 bases in between. CDR3 protein: CASSQVGSFYGYTF. For the CDR3, the DNA is TGTGCCAGCAGCCAAGTAGGCTCTTTTTATGGCTACACCTTC.

The V gene is TRBV7-9, the J gene TRBJ2-7; possibly TRBD1 or TRBD2 for D (5 bases each). The germline V gene has CDR1 SEHNR and CDR2 FQNEAQ (reference sequence). The CDR3 is 17 residues long. V was pared by 4 bases and J by 7 bases, with 26 bases between. CDR3 DNA: TGTGCCAGCAGCTCGGGACGGAGACTTTACGAGCTCAGGGAGCAGTACTTC. Translation: CASSSGRRLYELREQYF.

The chain is built from TRBV15 and TRBJ2-3; TRBD2 matches at 16 bases. V lost 5 bases and J lost 5; bases outside the gene matches: 4. The germline V gene encodes CDR1 LNHNV and CDR2 YYDKDF (reference sequence). The CDR3 consists of 16 residues. CDR3 DNA: TGTGCCACCAGCGAGGGACTAGCGGGAGGGGTAGATACGCAGTATTTT. Encoded protein: CATSEGLAGGVDTQYF.